The clone carrying this T cell receptor (beta chain) was detected a few times. Its antigen is currently unknown. The source of the sample is a study of cytomegalovirus exposure and HLA in healthy donors. Whole-study findings and limits: The study put about 180 TCR beta chains on its list as cytomegalovirus-associated. Indistinguishable V segments such as TRBV6-2 and TRBV6-3 were excluded. Among donors in an Asian-associated ancestry cluster, a later analysis reportedly found fewer N-insertions than the approximately 700-donor mean. Being productive about 87% or about 30% of the time was typical of most TCR beta V segments in an earlier analysis.

Trimming took 7 bases from V and 5 from J; bases not matched to a gene: 5. The V gene's germline CDR1 is LNHDA and CDR2 SQIVND (reference sequence). The CDR3 has 13 amino acids. The PCR employed 60 Vbeta primers together with 13 Jbeta primers. Here immunoSEQ multiplex PCR was the method, and the copy in TCRdb shows in-frame clones only, minus some. The sample has about 130,000 clones, approximately 80% seen once. V and J are TRBV19 and TRBJ2-1, with TRBD1 matching 7 bases. The TCR comes from a man aged 50-60 years in good health and CMV-seronegative. Sample: PBMCs. CDR3 sequence reads: CASKGARHNEQFF. DNA for the CDR3: TGTGCCAGTAAGGGGGCTAGACACAATGAGCAGTTCTTC.